This T cell receptor (beta chain) was recorded in a study of monozygotic twins with inflammatory bowel disease. A word on this clonotype: Antigen specificity is unknown.

Regarding the study as a whole: Twins classed as concordant or discordant showed no difference in repertoire similarity, possibly from limited power. Compared with healthy co-twins, IBD patients showed reduced TCRbeta repertoire diversity by inverse Simpson.

From its re-call of the 5' RACE reads, TCRdb lists each CDR3 protein once, without DNA. The sample table includes 350,000 to 500,000 distinct CDR3 sequences. The CDR3 spans 14 residues. Sequenced: blood. The clonotype comes from a human donor with ulcerative colitis or Crohn's disease, or a healthy co-twin of an affected twin (not recorded which). The chain couples TRBV12-3 or TRBV12-4 to TRBJ1-5. CDR3 loop: CASSFKGSNQPQHF.